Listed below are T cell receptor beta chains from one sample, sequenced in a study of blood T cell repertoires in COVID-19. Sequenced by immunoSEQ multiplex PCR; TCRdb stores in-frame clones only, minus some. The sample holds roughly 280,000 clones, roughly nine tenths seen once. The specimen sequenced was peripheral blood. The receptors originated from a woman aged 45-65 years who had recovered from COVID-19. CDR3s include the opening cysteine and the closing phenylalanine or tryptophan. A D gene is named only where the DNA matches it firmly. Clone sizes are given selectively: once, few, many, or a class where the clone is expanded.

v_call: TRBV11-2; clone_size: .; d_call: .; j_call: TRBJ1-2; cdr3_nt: TGTGCCAGCAGCACCATGTCGAGCTATGGCTACACCTTC; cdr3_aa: CASSTMSSYGYTF
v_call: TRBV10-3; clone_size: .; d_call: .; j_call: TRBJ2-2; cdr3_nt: TGTGCCACAACACGTACTACGGACAGACCGAACACCGGGGAGCTGTTTTTT; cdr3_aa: CATTRTTDRPNTGELFF
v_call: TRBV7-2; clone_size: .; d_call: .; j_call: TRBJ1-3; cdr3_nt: TGTGCCAGCAGCTTCGCGCTCTCTGGAAACACCATATATTTT; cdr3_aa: CASSFALSGNTIYF
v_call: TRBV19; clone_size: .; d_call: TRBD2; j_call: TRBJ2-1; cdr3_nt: TGTGCCAGTAAGGTGGGACTAGCGGGAGTCGAGCAGTTCTTC; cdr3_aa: CASKVGLAGVEQFF
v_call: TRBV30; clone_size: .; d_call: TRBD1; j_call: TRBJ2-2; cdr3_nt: TGTGCCTGGAGGAAGAGAGGGACAGTAGCCGCCGGGGAGCTGTTTTTT; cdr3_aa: CAWRKRGTVAAGELFF
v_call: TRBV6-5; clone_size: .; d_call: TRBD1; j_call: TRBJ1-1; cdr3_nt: TGTGCCAGCAGTTTCGACAGGGGGGAGACTGAAGCTTTCTTT; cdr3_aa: CASSFDRGETEAFF
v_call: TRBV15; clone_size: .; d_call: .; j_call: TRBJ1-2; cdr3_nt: TGTGCCACCAGCCCCCACCGAGCGCCCAAAATCTATGGCTACACCTTC; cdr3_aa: CATSPHRAPKIYGYTF
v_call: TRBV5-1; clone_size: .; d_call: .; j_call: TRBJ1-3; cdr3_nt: TGCGCCAGCAGCTCCCAGGGACGGGAGGACACCATATATTTT; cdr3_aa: CASSSQGREDTIYF
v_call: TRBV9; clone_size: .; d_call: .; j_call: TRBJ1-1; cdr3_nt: TGTGCCAGCAGCTTCAAGGACAGCCACGGTGAAGCTTTCTTT; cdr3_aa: CASSFKDSHGEAFF
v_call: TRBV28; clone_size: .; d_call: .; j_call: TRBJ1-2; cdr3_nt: TGTGCCAGCAGTTTACGGGGGTTCTACGGCTACACCTTC; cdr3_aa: CASSLRGFYGYTF
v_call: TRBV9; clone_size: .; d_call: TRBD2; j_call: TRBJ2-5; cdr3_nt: TGTGCCAGCAGCGCTAGCGGGAAGGGAGAGACCCAGTACTTC; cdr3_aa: CASSASGKGETQYF
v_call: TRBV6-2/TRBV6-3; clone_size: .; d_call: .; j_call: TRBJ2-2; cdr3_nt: TGTGCCAGCAGTGGCTTAGCAGGGCCCCCCGGGGAGCTGTTTTTT; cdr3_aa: CASSGLAGPPGELFF
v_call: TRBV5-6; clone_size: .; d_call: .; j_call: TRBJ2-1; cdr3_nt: TGTGCCAGCAGGGTCTTTCGGGAGAGATTGTCCTACAATGAGCAGTTCTTC; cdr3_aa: CASRVFRERLSYNEQFF
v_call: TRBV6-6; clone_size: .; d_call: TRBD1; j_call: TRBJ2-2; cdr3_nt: TGTGCCAGCACTACAGGGGCGCATCGTTCCACCGGGGAGCTGTTTTTT; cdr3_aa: CASTTGAHRSTGELFF
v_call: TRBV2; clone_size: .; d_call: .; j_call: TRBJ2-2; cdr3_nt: TGTGCCAGCAGTGTGGGGGCAGACACCGGGGAGCTGTTTTTT; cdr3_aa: CASSVGADTGELFF
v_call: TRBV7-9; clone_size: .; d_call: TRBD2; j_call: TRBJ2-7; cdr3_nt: TGTGCCAGCAGCTTAGGGGCCGTTACGGGAGGTTTCTACGAGCAGTACTTC; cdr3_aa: CASSLGAVTGGFYEQYF
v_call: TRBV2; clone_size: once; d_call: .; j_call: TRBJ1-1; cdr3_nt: TGTGCCAGCAGTCGGGGGAGGAGAGAAGCTTTCTTT; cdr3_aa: CASSRGRREAFF
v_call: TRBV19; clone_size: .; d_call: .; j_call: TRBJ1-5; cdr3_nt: TGTGCCAGTAGTATATATACCAGTGGGCCCCAGCATTTT; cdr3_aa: CASSIYTSGPQHF
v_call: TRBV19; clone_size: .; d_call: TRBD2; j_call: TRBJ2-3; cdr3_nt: TGTGCCAGTAGTATCACTAGCGGAAGCACAGATACGCAGTATTTT; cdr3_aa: CASSITSGSTDTQYF
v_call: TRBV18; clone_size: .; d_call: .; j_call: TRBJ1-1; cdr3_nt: TGTGCCAGCTCACCACTCGGACAGCCGTTGAACACTGAAGCTTTCTTT; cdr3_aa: CASSPLGQPLNTEAFF
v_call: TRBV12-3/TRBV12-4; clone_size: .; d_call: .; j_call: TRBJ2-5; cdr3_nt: TGTGCCAGCGGCAGGGGAAAAGAGACCCAGTACTTC; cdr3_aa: CASGRGKETQYF
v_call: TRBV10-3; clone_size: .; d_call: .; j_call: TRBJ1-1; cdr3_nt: TGTGCCATCAGTGAAGGTGAACAGGTGAACACTGAAGCTTTCTTT; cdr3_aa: CAISEGEQVNTEAFF
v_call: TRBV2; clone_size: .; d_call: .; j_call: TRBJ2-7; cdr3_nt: TGTGCCAGCAGTGCACAGGGCTCCTACGAGCAGTACTTC; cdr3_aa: CASSAQGSYEQYF
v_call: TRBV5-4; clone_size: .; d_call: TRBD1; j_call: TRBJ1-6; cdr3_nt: TGTGCCAGCAGTGAGGGGGCCACCTATAATTCACCCCTCCACTTT; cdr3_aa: CASSEGATYNSPLHF
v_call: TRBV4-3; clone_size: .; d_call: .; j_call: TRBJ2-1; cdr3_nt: TGCGCCAGCAGCCAAGAGGGTGCCCGGACTTCCTACAATGAGCAGTTCTTC; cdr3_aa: CASSQEGARTSYNEQFF
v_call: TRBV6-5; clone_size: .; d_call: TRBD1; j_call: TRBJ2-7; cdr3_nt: TGTGCCAGTACGGACAGGGTGTACGAGCAGTACTTC; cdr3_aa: CASTDRVYEQYF
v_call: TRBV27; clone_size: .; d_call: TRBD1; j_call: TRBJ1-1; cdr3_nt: TGTGCCAGCAGAAACCATGGACAGGGACTGAACACTGAAGCTTTCTTT; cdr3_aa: CASRNHGQGLNTEAFF
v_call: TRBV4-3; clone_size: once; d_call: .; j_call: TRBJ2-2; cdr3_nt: TGCGCCAGCAGCCTTCTCCCAGGGGGGACCGGGGAGCTGTTTTTT; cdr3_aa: CASSLLPGGTGELFF
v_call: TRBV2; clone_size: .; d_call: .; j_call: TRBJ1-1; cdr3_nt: TGTGCCAGCAGTTTAACCGCGGACACTGAAGCTTTCTTT; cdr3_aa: CASSLTADTEAFF
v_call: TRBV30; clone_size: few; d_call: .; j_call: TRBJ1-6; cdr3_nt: TGTGCCTGGAGATCCTATCGGAATTCACCCCTCCACTTT; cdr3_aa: CAWRSYRNSPLHF
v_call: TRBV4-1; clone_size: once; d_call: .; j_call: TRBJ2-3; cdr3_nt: TGCGCCAGCAGCCAAGGCCCTGGGGGGGCGATAGATACGCAGTATTTT; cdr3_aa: CASSQGPGGAIDTQYF
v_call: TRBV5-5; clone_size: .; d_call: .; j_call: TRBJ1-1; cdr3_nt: TGTGCCAGCAGTTTAGGACAACAGGTGGGAACTGAAGCTTTCTTT; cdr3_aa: CASSLGQQVGTEAFF
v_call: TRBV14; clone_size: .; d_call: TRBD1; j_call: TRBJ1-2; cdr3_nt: TGTGCCAGCAGCCAAGATCGTATGACAGGGGGCGGAGGCTACACCTTC; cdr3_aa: CASSQDRMTGGGGYTF